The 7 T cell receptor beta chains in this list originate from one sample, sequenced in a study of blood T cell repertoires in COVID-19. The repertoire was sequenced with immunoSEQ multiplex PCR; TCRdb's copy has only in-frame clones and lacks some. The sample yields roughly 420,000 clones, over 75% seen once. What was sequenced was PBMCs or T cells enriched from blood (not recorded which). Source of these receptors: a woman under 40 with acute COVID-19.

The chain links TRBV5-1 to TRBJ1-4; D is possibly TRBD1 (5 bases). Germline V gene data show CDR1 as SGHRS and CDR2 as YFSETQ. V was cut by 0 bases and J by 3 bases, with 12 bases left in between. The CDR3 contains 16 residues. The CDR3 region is CASSLAGPLANEKLFF. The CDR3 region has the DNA TGCGCCAGCAGCTTGGCAGGGCCTCTGGCTAATGAAAAACTGTTTTTT.

CDR3 loop: CASSLSALSQGANEKLFF. The CDR3 DNA reads TGTGCCAGCAGTTTATCGGCCCTAAGTCAGGGGGCTAATGAAAAACTGTTTTTT. This chain joins TRBV27 and TRBJ1-4; 7 bases line up with TRBD1. CDR3 length: 18 amino acids. V shed 0 bases and J 3 bases; nucleotides not matched to a gene: 10. Germline CDR1 is MNHEY and CDR2 is SMNVEV (reference sequence).

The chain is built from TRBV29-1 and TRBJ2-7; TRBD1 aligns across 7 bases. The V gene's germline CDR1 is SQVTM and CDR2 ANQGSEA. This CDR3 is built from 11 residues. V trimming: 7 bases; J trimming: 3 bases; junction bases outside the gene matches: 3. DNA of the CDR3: TGCAGCGGAAGGACAGGCTACGAGCAGTACTTC. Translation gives CSGRTGYEQYF.

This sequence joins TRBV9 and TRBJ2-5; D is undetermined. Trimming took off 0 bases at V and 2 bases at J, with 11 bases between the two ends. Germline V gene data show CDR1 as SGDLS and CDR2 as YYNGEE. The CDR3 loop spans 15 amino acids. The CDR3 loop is CASSVGFAVQETQYF. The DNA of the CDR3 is TGTGCCAGCAGCGTAGGCTTTGCGGTACAAGAGACCCAGTACTTC.

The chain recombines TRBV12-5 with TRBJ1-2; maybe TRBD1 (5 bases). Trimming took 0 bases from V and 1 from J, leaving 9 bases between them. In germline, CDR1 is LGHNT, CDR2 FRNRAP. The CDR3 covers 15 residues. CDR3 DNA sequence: TGTGCTAGTGGTTTGGTACGGGGACTTAACTATGGCTACACCTTC. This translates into CASGLVRGLNYGYTF.

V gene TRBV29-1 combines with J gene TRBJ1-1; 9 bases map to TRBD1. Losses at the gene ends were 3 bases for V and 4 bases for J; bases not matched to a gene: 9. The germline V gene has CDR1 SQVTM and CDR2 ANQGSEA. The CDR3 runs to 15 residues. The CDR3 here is CSVDFFGQGTTEAFF. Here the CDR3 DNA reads TGCAGCGTTGATTTTTTTGGACAGGGGACCACTGAAGCTTTCTTT.

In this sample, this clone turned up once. As DNA, the CDR3 is TGTGCCAGCAGCCAAGCAGGGGTTTTACGTTCACCCCTCCACTTT. Translating it yields CASSQAGVLRSPLHF. The chain employs TRBV3-1 (or the pseudogene TRBV3-2) and TRBJ1-6; D perhaps matches TRBD1 (6 bases). CDR3 length equals 15 residues. V was shortened by 1 base and J by 9 bases, with 13 bases between the two germline ends. From germline, CDR1 is LGHDT and CDR2 YNNKEL (reference sequence).